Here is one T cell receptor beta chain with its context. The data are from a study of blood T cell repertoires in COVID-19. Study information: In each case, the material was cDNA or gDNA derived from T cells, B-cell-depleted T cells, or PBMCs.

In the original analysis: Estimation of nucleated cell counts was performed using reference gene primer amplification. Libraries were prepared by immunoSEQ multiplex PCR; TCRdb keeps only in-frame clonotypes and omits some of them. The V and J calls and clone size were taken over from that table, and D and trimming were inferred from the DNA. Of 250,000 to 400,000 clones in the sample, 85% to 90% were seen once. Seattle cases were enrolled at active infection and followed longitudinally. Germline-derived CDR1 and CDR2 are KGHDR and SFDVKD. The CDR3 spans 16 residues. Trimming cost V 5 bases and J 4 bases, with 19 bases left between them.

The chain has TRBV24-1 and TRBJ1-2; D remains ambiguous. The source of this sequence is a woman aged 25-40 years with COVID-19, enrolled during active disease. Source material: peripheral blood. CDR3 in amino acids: CATSGGYGEWSYGYTF. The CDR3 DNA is TGTGCCACCAGTGGAGGGTATGGGGAGTGGAGCTATGGCTACACCTTC.